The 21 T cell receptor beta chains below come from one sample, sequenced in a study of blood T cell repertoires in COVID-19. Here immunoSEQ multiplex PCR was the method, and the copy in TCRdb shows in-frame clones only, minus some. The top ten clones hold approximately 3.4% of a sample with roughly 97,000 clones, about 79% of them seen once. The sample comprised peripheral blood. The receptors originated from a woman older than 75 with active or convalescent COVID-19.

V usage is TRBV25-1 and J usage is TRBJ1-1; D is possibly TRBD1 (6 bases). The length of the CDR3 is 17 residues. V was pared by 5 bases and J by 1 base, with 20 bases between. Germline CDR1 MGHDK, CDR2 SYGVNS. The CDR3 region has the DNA TGTGCCAGCAGTAAATCCCGGGACACGTTTCAGAACACTGAAGCTTTCTTT. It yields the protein CASSKSRDTFQNTEAFF.

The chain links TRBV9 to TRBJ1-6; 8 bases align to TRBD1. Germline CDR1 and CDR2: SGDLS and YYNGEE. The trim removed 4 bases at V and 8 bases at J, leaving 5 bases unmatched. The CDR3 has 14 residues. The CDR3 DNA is TGTGCCAGCAGCTCACAGGGGGGTGATTCACCCCTCCACTTT. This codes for CASSSQGGDSPLHF.

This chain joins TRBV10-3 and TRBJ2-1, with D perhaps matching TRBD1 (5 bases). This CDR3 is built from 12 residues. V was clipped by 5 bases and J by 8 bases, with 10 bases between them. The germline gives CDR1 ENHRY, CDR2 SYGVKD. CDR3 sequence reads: CAISSTGHEQFF. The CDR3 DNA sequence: TGTGCCATCAGTAGTACAGGCCATGAGCAGTTCTTC.

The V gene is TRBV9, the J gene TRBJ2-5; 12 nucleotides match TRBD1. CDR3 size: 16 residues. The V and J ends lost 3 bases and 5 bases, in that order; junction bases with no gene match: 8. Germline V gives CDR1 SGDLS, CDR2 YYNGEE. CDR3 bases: TGTGCCAGCAGCGCTTCGGGGACAGGGGGCATGGAGACCCAGTACTTC. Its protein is CASSASGTGGMETQYF.

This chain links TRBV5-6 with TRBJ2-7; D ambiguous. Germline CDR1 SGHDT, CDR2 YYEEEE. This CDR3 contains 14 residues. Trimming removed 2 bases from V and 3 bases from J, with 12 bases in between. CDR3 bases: TGTGCCAGCAGCTTAATCTCCCAGAACTACGAGCAGTACTTC. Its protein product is CASSLISQNYEQYF.

The CDR3 region is CASSPDISSYNSPLHF. The CDR3 nucleotides read TGCGCCAGCAGCCCGGACATCAGCTCCTATAATTCACCCCTCCACTTT. The rearrangement uses TRBV5-1 and TRBJ1-6; D perhaps matches TRBD1 (5 bases). V lost 4 bases and J 0 bases, leaving 11 bases between the germline ends. This CDR3 contains 16 residues. Germline CDR1 is SGHRS and CDR2 is YFSETQ.

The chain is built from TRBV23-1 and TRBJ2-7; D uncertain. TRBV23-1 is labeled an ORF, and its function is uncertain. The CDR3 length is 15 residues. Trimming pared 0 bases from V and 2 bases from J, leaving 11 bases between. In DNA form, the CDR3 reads TGCGCCAGCAGTCAATCATCCGGTGCGGCCTACGAGCAGTACTTC. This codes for CASSQSSGAAYEQYF.

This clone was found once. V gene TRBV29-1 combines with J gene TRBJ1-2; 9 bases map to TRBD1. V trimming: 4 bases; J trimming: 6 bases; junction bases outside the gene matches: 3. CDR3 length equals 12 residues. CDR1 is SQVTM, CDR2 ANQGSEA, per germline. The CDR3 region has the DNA TGCAGCGTTGTGGGACAGGGAGATGGCTACACCTTC. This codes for CSVVGQGDGYTF.

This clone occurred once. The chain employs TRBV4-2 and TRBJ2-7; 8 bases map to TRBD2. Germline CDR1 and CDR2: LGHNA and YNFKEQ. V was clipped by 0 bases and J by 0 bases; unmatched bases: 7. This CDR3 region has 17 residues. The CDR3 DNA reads TGTGCCAGCAGCCAAGACGGGCGGGGGGCCAGCTCCTACGAGCAGTACTTC. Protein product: CASSQDGRGASSYEQYF.

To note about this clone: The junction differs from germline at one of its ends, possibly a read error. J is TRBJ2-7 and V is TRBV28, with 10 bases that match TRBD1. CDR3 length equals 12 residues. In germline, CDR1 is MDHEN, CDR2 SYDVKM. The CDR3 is CASSLPIGQGDF. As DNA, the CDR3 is TGTGCCAGCAGTTTACCAATAGGACAGGGGGACTTC.

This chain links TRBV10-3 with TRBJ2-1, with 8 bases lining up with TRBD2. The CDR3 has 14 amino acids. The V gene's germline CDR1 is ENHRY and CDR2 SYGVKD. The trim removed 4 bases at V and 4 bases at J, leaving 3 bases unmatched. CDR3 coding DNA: TGTGCCATCAGTGGACTAGCGCCATACAATGAGCAGTTCTTC. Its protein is CAISGLAPYNEQFF.

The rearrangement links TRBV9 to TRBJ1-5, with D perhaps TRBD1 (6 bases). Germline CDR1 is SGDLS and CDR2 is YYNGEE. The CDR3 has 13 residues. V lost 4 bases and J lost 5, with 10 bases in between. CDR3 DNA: TGTGCCAGCAGCACACAGGGAGATCAGCCCCAGCATTTT. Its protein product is CASSTQGDQPQHF.

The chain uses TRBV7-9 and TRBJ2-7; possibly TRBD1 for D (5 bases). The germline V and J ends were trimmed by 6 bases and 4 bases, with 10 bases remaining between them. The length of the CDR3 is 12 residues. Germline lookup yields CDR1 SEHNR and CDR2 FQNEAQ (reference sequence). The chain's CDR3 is CASRLTDYEQYF. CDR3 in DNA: TGTGCCAGCAGGCTGACAGATTACGAGCAGTACTTC.

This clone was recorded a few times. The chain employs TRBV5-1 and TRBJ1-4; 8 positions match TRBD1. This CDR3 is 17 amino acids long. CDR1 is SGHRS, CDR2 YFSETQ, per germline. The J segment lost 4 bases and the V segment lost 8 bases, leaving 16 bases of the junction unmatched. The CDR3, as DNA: TGCGCCAGTCCTAAAGAGGACAGGGACGGACATAATGAAAAACTGTTTTTT. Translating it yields CASPKEDRDGHNEKLFF.

CDR3 amino acids: CASSLNRGPEAFF. The CDR3 nucleotides are TGCGCCAGCAGCTTGAACAGGGGGCCTGAAGCTTTCTTT. V and J are TRBV5-1 and TRBJ1-1, with TRBD1 matching over 9 bases. Trimming at V came to 1 base and at J to 6 bases, leaving 1 base not matched to a gene. The CDR3 loop spans 13 amino acids. The germline CDR1 and CDR2 sequences are SGHRS and YFSETQ.

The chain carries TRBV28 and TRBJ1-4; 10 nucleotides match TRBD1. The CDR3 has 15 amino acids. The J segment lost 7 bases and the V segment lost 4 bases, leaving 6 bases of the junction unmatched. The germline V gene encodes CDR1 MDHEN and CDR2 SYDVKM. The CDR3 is CASSSRQGAGEKLFF. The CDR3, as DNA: TGTGCCAGCAGTTCAAGACAGGGGGCAGGTGAAAAACTGTTTTTT.

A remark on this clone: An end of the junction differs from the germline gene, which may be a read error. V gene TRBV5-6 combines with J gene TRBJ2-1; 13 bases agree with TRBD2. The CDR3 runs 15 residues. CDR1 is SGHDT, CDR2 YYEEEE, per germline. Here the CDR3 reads CASSFGTSGTLGQIF. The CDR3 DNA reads TGTGCCAGCAGCTTCGGGACTAGCGGGACTTTAGGCCAGATCTTC.

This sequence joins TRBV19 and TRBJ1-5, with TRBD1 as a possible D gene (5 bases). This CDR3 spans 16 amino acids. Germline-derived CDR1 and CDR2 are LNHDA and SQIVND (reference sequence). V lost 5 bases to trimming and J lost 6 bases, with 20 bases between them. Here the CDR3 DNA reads TGTGCCAGTAGTTTGGAACAGGTCTTAGCGGGTCAGCCCCAGCATTTT. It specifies CASSLEQVLAGQPQHF.

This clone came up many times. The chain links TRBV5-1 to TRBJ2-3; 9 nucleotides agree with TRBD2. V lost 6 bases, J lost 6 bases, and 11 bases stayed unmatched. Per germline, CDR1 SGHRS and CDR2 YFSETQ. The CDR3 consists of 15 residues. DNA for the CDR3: TGCGCCAGCAAAATTTGGACTAGCGCGCCGGATACGCAGTATTTT. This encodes CASKIWTSAPDTQYF.

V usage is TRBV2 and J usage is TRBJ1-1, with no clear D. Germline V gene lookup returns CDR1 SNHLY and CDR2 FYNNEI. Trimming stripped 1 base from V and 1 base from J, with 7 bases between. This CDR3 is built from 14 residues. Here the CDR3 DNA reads TGTGCCAGCAGTGAAGGGGCAAGGAACACTGAAGCTTTCTTT. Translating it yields CASSEGARNTEAFF.

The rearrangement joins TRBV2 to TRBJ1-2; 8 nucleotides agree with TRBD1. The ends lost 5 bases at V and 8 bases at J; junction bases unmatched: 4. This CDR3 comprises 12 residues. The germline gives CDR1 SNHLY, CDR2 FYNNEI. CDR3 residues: CASSFTGGGYTF. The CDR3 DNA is TGTGCCAGCAGTTTCACAGGGGGAGGCTACACCTTC.